The 21 T cell receptor beta chains given below trace back to one sample, sequenced in a study of blood T cell repertoires in COVID-19 (dated by TCRdb to about 2020). Library construction relied on the immunoSEQ multiplex PCR assay. TCRdb obtained this table from immuneACCESS and retained in-frame rearrangements with V and J assigned. These tables miss some clones; where compared with another copy, unresolved V genes account for less than half of the shortfall, and the remainder is unexplained. The sample profile shows 120,000 or so clones; about 88% of them were found once. Roughly 1.2% of the sample lies in the top ten. The sample taken for sequencing was peripheral blood. Receptors were obtained from a woman older than 75 with acute or convalescent COVID-19.

V and J are TRBV5-6 and TRBJ2-7; D is possibly TRBD2 (5 bases). With 3 bases removed from V and 3 bases from J, the gap between germline ends came to 10 bases. Germline CDR1 reads SGHDT; CDR2 reads YYEEEE. This CDR3 is built from 13 residues. The CDR3 region is CASSWAGVYEQYF. The CDR3 coding sequence is TGTGCCAGCAGCTGGGCGGGTGTCTACGAGCAGTACTTC.

The chain employs TRBV3-1 (or the pseudogene TRBV3-2) and TRBJ1-4; TRBD1 might be the D (6 bases). Germline CDR1 and CDR2: LGHDT and YNNKEL (reference sequence). V was clipped by 0 bases and J by 8 bases, with 13 bases between them. The CDR3 covers 15 residues. The CDR3 is CASSQDPDSREKLFF. CDR3 DNA sequence: TGTGCCAGCAGCCAAGATCCGGACAGTCGCGAAAAACTGTTTTTT.

The chain carries TRBV18 and TRBJ2-1; D unresolved. V was shortened by 4 bases and J by 9 bases, with 13 bases between the two germline ends. Germline V gene data show CDR1 as KGHSH and CDR2 as LQKENI. This CDR3 is built from 13 residues. CDR3 in DNA: TGTGCCAGCTCACTCTTGCTAGAGGTTGAGCAGTTCTTC. Protein product: CASSLLLEVEQFF.

This chain links TRBV7-2 with TRBJ1-2, with D tentatively TRBD1 (6 bases). This CDR3 contains 15 residues. V dropped 6 bases and J dropped 8 bases, with 22 bases sitting between them. Germline assignment: CDR1 SGHTA and CDR2 FQGNSA. CDR3 coding DNA: TGTGCCAGCAGATTGACCGGGACACCGAGTCTAGGCTACACCTTC. Amino acid sequence: CASRLTGTPSLGYTF. The whole variable domain, filled in from reference TRBV7-2 and TRBJ1-2, reads GAGVSQSPSNKVTEKGKDVELRCDPISGHTALYWYRQSLGQGLEFLIYFQGNSAPDKSGLPSDRFSAERTGGSVSTLTIQRTQQEDSAVYLCASRLTGTPSLGYTFGSGTRLTVV.

This chain joins TRBV2 and TRBJ2-7; D call uncertain. CDR1 and CDR2 from the germline V gene are SNHLY and FYNNEI. The CDR3 loop spans 13 amino acids. Trimming took 6 bases from V and 4 from J, leaving 13 bases between them. The CDR3 protein is CASRQSYQYEQYF. The CDR3 DNA is TGTGCCAGCAGACAGAGTTATCAGTACGAGCAGTACTTC.

About this clone itself: Within the sample, other DNA sequences also encode this same CDR3. This sequence joins TRBV19 and TRBJ2-2, with TRBD1 matching over 7 bases. J was trimmed by 4 bases and V by 8 bases; bases with no gene match: 4. Germline lookup yields CDR1 LNHDA and CDR2 SQIVND (reference sequence). The CDR3 spans 13 residues. CDR3 nucleotides: TGTGCCAGTTCTCGACAGGGCACCGGGGAGCTGTTTTTT. Its translation is CASSRQGTGELFF.

The rearrangement uses TRBV9 and TRBJ2-2, with a possible D match to TRBD1 (5 bases). With 0 bases removed from V and 7 bases from J, the gap between germline ends came to 13 bases. CDR3 length equals 15 residues. CDR1 and CDR2 (germline): SGDLS, YYNGEE. The CDR3 spells CASSVEQGKGGELFF. The CDR3 nucleotides are TGTGCCAGCAGCGTAGAGCAGGGAAAAGGCGGGGAGCTGTTTTTT.

The chain joins TRBV7-8 to TRBJ1-6; 8 nucleotides agree with TRBD1. Germline CDR1 SGHVS, CDR2 FQNEAQ. This CDR3 has 16 residues. V shed 5 bases, J shed 2 bases, and the junction held 5 bases outside the gene matches. This CDR3 reads CASSPGQGAYNSPLHF. CDR3 DNA sequence: TGTGCCAGCAGCCCCGGACAGGGCGCCTATAATTCACCCCTCCACTTT.

The chain employs TRBV5-5 and TRBJ1-5; D uncertain. The CDR3 has 15 residues. The germline V gene encodes CDR1 SGHKS and CDR2 YYEKEE (reference sequence). V was clipped by 0 bases and J by 2 bases, with 9 bases between them. The CDR3 sequence: CASSLDVRRNQPQHF. The CDR3 nucleotides are TGTGCCAGCAGCTTGGACGTCAGGCGCAATCAGCCCCAGCATTTT.

The J gene is TRBJ1-1, the V gene TRBV5-1; possibly TRBD1 for D (5 bases). CDR3 length: 16 residues. The germline gives CDR1 SGHRS, CDR2 YFSETQ. Trimming removed 0 bases from V and 5 bases from J, with 17 bases in between. CDR3 region: CASSLGGGESRTEAFF. As DNA, the CDR3 is TGCGCCAGCAGCTTGGGCGGGGGGGAGAGCCGGACTGAAGCTTTCTTT. Full variable domain (missing parts from reference TRBV5-1 and TRBJ1-1): KAGVTQTPRYLIKTRGQQVTLSCSPISGHRSVSWYQQTPGQGLQFLFEYFSETQRNKGNFPGRFSGRQFSNSRSEMNVSTLELGDSALYLCASSLGGGESRTEAFFGQGTRLTVV.

This clone was recorded only once. The chain carries TRBV10-3 and TRBJ1-5, with D unresolved. From germline, CDR1 is ENHRY and CDR2 SYGVKD. The CDR3 spans 12 residues. Trimming pared 10 bases from V and 4 bases from J, leaving 11 bases between. CDR3 region: CATQAVNQPQHF. In DNA, the CDR3 is TGTGCCACCCAAGCGGTTAATCAGCCCCAGCATTTT.

This chain connects TRBV4-1 to TRBJ1-6, with unresolved D. The V gene lost 1 base and the J gene lost 8 bases, with 15 bases spanning the gap. The CDR3 is 16 amino acids. Germline V gene lookup returns CDR1 MGHRA and CDR2 YSYEKL. The CDR3 protein is CASSQVRGYNDSPLHF. CDR3 DNA: TGCGCCAGCAGCCAAGTTCGCGGATATAACGATTCACCCCTCCACTTT.

The sample holds one count of this clone. The chain links TRBV21-1 to TRBJ2-7; the D call of TRBD1 is as the table states it, not checked on the DNA. TRBV21-1 is recorded as a pseudogene. The CDR3 consists of 14 residues. CDR3 coding DNA: TGTGCCAGCCCTGAAAGTTGGGCCCACTACGAGCAGTACTTC. Translating gives CASPESWAHYEQYF.

The chain uses TRBV11-2 and TRBJ2-1; tentatively, D is TRBD2 (5 bases). This CDR3 contains 15 residues. Germline V CDR1 and CDR2: SGHAT, FQNNGV. V lost 1 base and J 0 bases, leaving 7 bases between the germline ends. CDR3 bases: TGTGCCAGCAGCTTAGGTGGGAGCTCCTACAATGAGCAGTTCTTC. This gives the protein CASSLGGSSYNEQFF.

A few counts support this clone. The rearrangement joins TRBV7-9 to TRBJ2-5, with D possibly matching TRBD2 (5 bases). Deletions cut 5 bases from V and 4 bases from J, with 14 bases between. Germline V gives CDR1 SEHNR, CDR2 FQNEAQ (reference sequence). CDR3 size: 14 residues. The CDR3 is CASSPEGSGETQYF. The CDR3 DNA follows: TGTGCCAGCAGCCCCGAGGGTTCTGGAGAGACCCAGTACTTC.

The chain joins TRBV7-3 to TRBJ1-2; the D is unclear. Germline V gene data show CDR1 as SGHTA and CDR2 as FQGTGA. V gave up 11 bases and J gave up 7 bases, with 5 bases separating them. The CDR3 totals 8 residues. The CDR3 region is CAPFGYTF. DNA for the CDR3: TGTGCCCCGTTTGGCTACACCTTC.

The chain is built from TRBV4-1 and TRBJ1-3, with 9 positions matching TRBD1. The V segment lost 4 bases and the J segment 0 bases; nucleotides outside the gene matches: 13. The CDR3 has 19 residues. Per the germline V gene, CDR1 is MGHRA and CDR2 is YSYEKL. The CDR3 loop is CASSREGPGTGISGNTIYF. CDR3 DNA sequence: TGCGCCAGCAGCCGAGAAGGCCCCGGGACAGGGATCTCTGGAAACACCATATATTTT.

Points on this clone: At one end, the junction sequence differs from germline, possibly due to a read error. The V call is TRBV7-7, the J call TRBJ2-1; D gene uncertain. The CDR3 totals 13 residues. Germline-derived CDR1 and CDR2 are SSHAT and FNYEAQ (reference sequence). The CDR3 is CASSLGQNNEQFF. The DNA of the CDR3 is TGTGCTAGCAGCTTAGGGCAGAACAATGAGCAGTTCTTC.

The chain joins TRBV18 to TRBJ2-1, with D possibly matching TRBD2 (6 bases). The CDR3 has 14 residues. CDR1 is KGHSH and CDR2 is LQKENI in the germline V gene. Trimming cost V 1 base and J 2 bases, with 6 bases left between them. The CDR3: CASSPLAAYNEQFF. The CDR3 DNA reads as TGTGCCAGCTCACCACTAGCGGCCTACAATGAGCAGTTCTTC. Drawing the rest from reference TRBV18 and TRBJ2-1, the complete variable domain is NAGVMQNPRHLVRRRGQEARLRCSPMKGHSHVYWYRQLPEEGLKFMVYLQKENIIDESGMPKERFSAEFPKEGPSILRIQQVVRGDSAAYFCASSPLAAYNEQFFGPGTRLTVL.

This chain connects TRBV19 to TRBJ1-5, with D possibly matching TRBD1 (5 bases). Between the trimmed V and J ends, which lost 1 base and 9 bases, there was a span of 7 bases. The length of the CDR3 is 12 residues. Germline V CDR1 and CDR2: LNHDA, SQIVND (reference sequence). CDR3: CASSIAGGPQHF. In nucleotides, the CDR3 is TGTGCCAGTAGTATAGCCGGGGGGCCCCAGCATTTT.

This rearrangement joins TRBV7-3 to TRBJ1-6, with a possible D match to TRBD1 (6 bases). CDR1 is SGHTA, CDR2 FQGTGA, per germline. The CDR3 has 16 residues. Trimming stripped 5 bases from V and 6 bases from J, with 17 bases between. CDR3 bases: TGTGCCAGCAGCATCCCTCTTACAGGGCGTAATTCACCCCTCCACTTT. Protein: CASSIPLTGRNSPLHF.